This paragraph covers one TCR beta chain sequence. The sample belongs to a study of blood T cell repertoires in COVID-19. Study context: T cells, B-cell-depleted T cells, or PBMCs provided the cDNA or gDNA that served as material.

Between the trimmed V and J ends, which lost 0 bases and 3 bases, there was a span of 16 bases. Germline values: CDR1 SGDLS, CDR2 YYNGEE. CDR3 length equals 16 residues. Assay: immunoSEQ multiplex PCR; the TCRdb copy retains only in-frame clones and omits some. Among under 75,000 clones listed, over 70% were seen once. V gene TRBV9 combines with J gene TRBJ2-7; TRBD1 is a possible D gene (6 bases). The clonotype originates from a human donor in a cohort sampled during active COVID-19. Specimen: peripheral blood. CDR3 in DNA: TGTGCCAGCAGCGTAGGTCGTGGGGACACCTACTACGAGCAGTACTTC. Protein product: CASSVGRGDTYYEQYF.